This T cell receptor (beta chain) came from a study of HIV-infected patients and healthy controls. This clonotype was recorded many times. All unsorted peripheral T cells were captured because whole blood was used without fractionation. cDNA was made from 500 ng RNA using alpha and beta constant primers. Alpha and beta chain libraries were made separately by chain-specific third strand synthesis with multiplexing indices. The SP2 site served as the priming point for second strand synthesis. After a brief PCR adding P5, P7 and a second index, approximately 23 amplification cycles followed. TCRdb passed the 5' RACE reads through MiXCR, listing each CDR3 protein once. The sample carries 18,000 or so distinct CDR3 sequences, 12% recorded once. V dropped 5 bases and J dropped 7 bases, with 17 bases sitting between them. This CDR3 spans 14 amino acids. Looked up from germline, CDR1 is MNHEY and CDR2 is SVGEGT.

This TCR was recovered from an adult in good health. Input material: blood. This chain uses TRBV6-2 or TRBV6-3 with TRBJ1-1, with D hard to call. CDR3 region: CASSTKPGRREAFF. The CDR3 DNA sequence: TGTGCCAGCAGTACCAAACCAGGTCGACGTGAAGCTTTCTTT.